The 21 T cell receptor beta chains below were found in one sample sequenced in a study of human T cells and chemical hapten exposure. TCRdb reanalysed the RACE reads using MiXCR and keeps one entry per CDR3 protein. The sample lists about 84,000 distinct CDR3 sequences, less than 14% occurring once. Indicated time point: patch test 3, about 24 weeks after DPC sensitization. Treatment denoted: therapeutic diphenylcyclopropenone sensitization with weekly scalp DPC. Sequenced material: whole blood, taken in connection with sensitization to the hapten diphenylcyclopropenone (DPC). The receptors come from a woman in her fifties or sixties with alopecia areata. Some clones in this sample may be carry-over from other donors' samples.

This clonotype was observed a handful of times. The V and J genes are TRBV7-8 and TRBJ1-2, with D unclear. The CDR3 is made up of 13 amino acids. V was trimmed by 5 bases and J by 5 bases, leaving 12 bases between them. CDR1 is SGHVS and CDR2 is FQNEAQ in the germline V gene. DNA of the CDR3: TGTGCCAGCAGCCTAGATACGGGTTATGGCTACACCTTC. Its protein product is CASSLDTGYGYTF.

This clonotype has a handful of counts. V usage is TRBV6-5 and J usage is TRBJ1-3, with D perhaps matching TRBD1 (5 bases). CDR1 and CDR2 from the germline V gene are MNHEY and SVGAGI. This CDR3 region has 15 residues. V shed 6 bases and J shed 0 bases, with 12 bases lying between them. The CDR3, as DNA: TGTGCCAGCAGACGGACAACCGACTCTGGAAACACCATATATTTT. The encoded protein is CASRRTTDSGNTIYF.

The V and J genes are TRBV29-1 and TRBJ2-1; maybe TRBD2 (5 bases). This CDR3 region has 13 residues. CDR1 and CDR2 from the germline V gene are SQVTM and ANQGSEA. The V end was cut by 4 bases, the J end by 10 bases, with 17 bases between. CDR3 amino acids: CSVAYGAGSEQFF. The CDR3 nucleotides are TGCAGCGTTGCTTATGGAGCTGGGAGCGAGCAGTTCTTC.

The sample holds a few counts of this clonotype. The rearrangement links TRBV24-1 to TRBJ2-1; 8 bases fit TRBD2. The CDR3 sequence is 15 residues long. The V and J ends lost 9 bases and 9 bases, in that order; junction bases with no gene match: 15. The germline V gene encodes CDR1 KGHDR and CDR2 SFDVKD. The CDR3 region is CATSSGGAAKGEQFF. In nucleotides, the CDR3 is TGTGCCACCTCCTCCGGGGGGGCAGCTAAGGGTGAGCAGTTCTTC.

The genes are TRBV20-1 and TRBJ2-3; 13 positions agree with TRBD2. The CDR3 is 15 residues long. The germline CDR1 and CDR2 sequences are DFQATT and SNEGSKA (reference sequence). V gave up 7 bases and J gave up 2 bases; unmatched junction bases: 6. The CDR3 DNA reads as TGCAGTGTGAGGGGGACTAGCGGGGACACAGATACGCAGTATTTT. This codes for CSVRGTSGDTDTQYF.

This clonotype appeared many times. The chain carries TRBV20-1 and TRBJ2-7; 11 bases agree with TRBD2. The CDR3 length is 16 residues. V was pared by 3 bases and J by 1 base, with 8 bases of the junction left unmatched. Germline values: CDR1 DFQATT, CDR2 SNEGSKA (reference sequence). The DNA for the CDR3 is TGCAGTGCTAGCGGGTGGGCTAGCGGGAGGTCCTACGAGCAGTACTTC. Its translation: CSASGWASGRSYEQYF.

The chain combines TRBV20-1 with TRBJ2-5; 11 bases are a match to TRBD2. V was clipped by 0 bases and J by 4 bases; unmatched bases: 4. The CDR3 length is 15 residues. CDR1 is DFQATT and CDR2 is SNEGSKA in the germline V gene (reference sequence). The CDR3 DNA reads as TGCAGTGCTAGAGAAACTAGCGGGAGATCAGAGACCCAGTACTTC. Translating gives CSARETSGRSETQYF.

The chain has TRBV29-1 and TRBJ2-5; D gene ambiguous. CDR3 length: 11 residues. CDR1 is SQVTM and CDR2 is ANQGSEA in the germline V gene. V lost 6 bases to trimming and J lost 0 bases, with 5 bases between them. CDR3 region: CSVQYQETQYF. In DNA, the CDR3 is TGCAGCGTCCAGTACCAAGAGACCCAGTACTTC.

This chain uses TRBV3-1 with TRBJ1-1; D uncertain. Germline V gene lookup returns CDR1 LGHDT and CDR2 YNNKEL (reference sequence). The CDR3 runs to 13 residues. Trimming removed 2 bases at V and 6 bases at J, with 10 bases between. In nucleotides, the CDR3 is TGTGCCAGCAGCCAACTCACGCGGGCTGAAGCTTTCTTT. Translation gives CASSQLTRAEAFF.

This clonotype has at least ten counts. The chain links TRBV7-6 to TRBJ2-5, with D uncertain. V lost 10 bases and J lost 0, with 9 bases in between. Germline CDR1 reads SGHVS; CDR2 reads FNYEAQ. The CDR3 has 12 amino acids. CDR3 DNA sequence: TGTGCCACGGCATGGTACCAAGAGACCCAGTACTTC. Translated, it gives CATAWYQETQYF.

This clonotype was recorded a few times. The chain uses TRBV29-1 and TRBJ1-2; D is perhaps TRBD1 (5 bases). CDR1 and CDR2 (germline): SQVTM, ANQGSEA. CDR3 size: 12 residues. V gave up 8 bases and J gave up 6 bases, with 16 bases separating them. CDR3 nucleotides: TGCAGCATCCTGGGGCAGGGCCATGGCTACACCTTC. Translated, it gives CSILGQGHGYTF.

This clonotype was seen repeatedly, ten times or more. The gene calls are TRBV7-6 and TRBJ2-1; D uncertain. Germline V lookup: CDR1 SGHVS, CDR2 FNYEAQ. The CDR3 runs 12 residues. Trimming cost V 5 bases and J 9 bases, with 11 bases left between them. The DNA for the CDR3 is TGTGCCAGCAGCACACAGTGGGGTGAGCAGTTCTTC. It specifies CASSTQWGEQFF.

The chain joins TRBV6-5 to TRBJ1-5; D is ambiguous. The CDR3 covers 13 residues. Looked up from germline, CDR1 is MNHEY and CDR2 is SVGAGI. V was trimmed by 4 bases and J by 10 bases, leaving 14 bases between them. The CDR3 is CASSSIARFPQHF. The CDR3 nucleotides read TGTGCCAGCAGTTCCATAGCCCGATTCCCCCAGCATTTT.

This clonotype was recorded many times. V usage is TRBV6-2 or TRBV6-3 and J usage is TRBJ2-1; D possibly matches TRBD1 or TRBD2 (5 bases each). Germline V gives CDR1 MNHEY, CDR2 SVGEGT. The CDR3 loop spans 13 amino acids. Trimming stripped 5 bases from V and 10 bases from J, with 15 bases between. CDR3 amino acids: CASSISGTAEQFF. The CDR3 nucleotides read TGTGCCAGCAGTATCTCCGGGACCGCAGAGCAGTTCTTC.

The gene calls are TRBV5-4 and TRBJ2-5; 10 positions match TRBD2. Per the germline V gene, CDR1 is SGHNT and CDR2 is YYREEE (reference sequence). Trimming cost V 0 bases and J 4 bases; bases outside gene matches: 6. CDR3 length: 16 residues. CDR3 DNA: TGTGCCAGCAGCTTGGGGGCTAGCGGGAGACGAGAGACCCAGTACTTC. It specifies CASSLGASGRRETQYF.

The chain has TRBV27 and TRBJ1-4; 8 positions agree with TRBD1. Trimming cost V 5 bases and J 6 bases; bases outside gene matches: 5. Germline V gives CDR1 MNHEY, CDR2 SMNVEV (reference sequence). This CDR3 is 14 amino acids long. CDR3 region: CASSNQGADEKLFF. For the CDR3, the DNA is TGTGCCAGCAGTAATCAGGGGGCTGATGAAAAACTGTTTTTT.

This clonotype was found many times. The chain combines TRBV20-1 with TRBJ2-7; 9 positions agree with TRBD2. The CDR3 is made up of 13 amino acids. Germline V gene data show CDR1 as DFQATT and CDR2 as SNEGSKA (reference sequence). J gave up 6 bases and V 6 bases, and 9 bases lay outside the gene matches. For the CDR3, the DNA is TGCAGTGCGGGGACTAGCACCTGGGGCGAGCAGTACTTC. Protein product: CSAGTSTWGEQYF.

In this sample, this clonotype turned up many times. This chain links TRBV4-2 with TRBJ2-3; possibly TRBD2 for D (5 bases). The germline V and J ends were trimmed by 1 base and 0 bases, with 14 bases remaining between them. Per the germline V gene, CDR1 is LGHNA and CDR2 is YNFKEQ. This CDR3 is 17 amino acids long. The CDR3 is CASSQGGASSSTDTQYF. The CDR3 nucleotides are TGTGCCAGCAGCCAAGGGGGAGCTAGCAGTAGCACAGATACGCAGTATTTT.

This clonotype was seen more than once but under ten times. The chain employs TRBV11-2 and TRBJ2-5, with 10 nucleotides matching TRBD1. Germline V CDR1 and CDR2: SGHAT, FQNNGV. The CDR3 contains 16 residues. V shed 0 bases and J 3 bases; nucleotides not matched to a gene: 4. This CDR3 reads CASSLDSGTGEETQYF. CDR3 coding DNA: TGTGCCAGCAGCTTAGACTCCGGGACAGGGGAAGAGACCCAGTACTTC.

This clonotype was recorded at least ten times. This chain uses TRBV6-5 with TRBJ2-1, with D unclear. The CDR3 has 12 residues. Deletions cut 4 bases from V and 10 bases from J, with 11 bases between. In germline, CDR1 is MNHEY, CDR2 SVGAGI. The CDR3: CASSSLRGEQFF. The CDR3, as DNA: TGTGCCAGCAGTTCTCTGCGTGGAGAGCAGTTCTTC.

This clonotype was detected a few times. The chain links TRBV7-3 to TRBJ2-3; weak D call: TRBD1 (5 bases). CDR1 and CDR2 (germline): SGHTA, FQGTGA. The CDR3 totals 15 residues. V was pared by 1 base and J by 2 bases, with 10 bases between. As DNA, the CDR3 is TGTGCCAGCAGCTTAATGGCAGGGCTCACAGATACGCAGTATTTT. This codes for CASSLMAGLTDTQYF.